This section outlines one T cell receptor (beta chain) sequence together with its context. The assay was immunoSEQ multiplex PCR, and TCRdb's table has in-frame clones only and misses some. Here the sample spans roughly 180,000 clones, roughly nine tenths being singletons. The V end lost 0 bases, the J end lost 4 bases, and 9 bases lay between the germline ends. The CDR3 extends over 13 amino acids. Germline V CDR1 and CDR2: GTSNPN, SVGIG (reference sequence). The data belong to a study of T cell responses to AZD1222 COVID-19 vaccine. V usage is TRBV30 and J usage is TRBJ1-1, with TRBD1 as a possible D gene (6 bases). The sequencing here drew on peripheral blood, taken on day 0 of AZD1222 vaccination. This TCR was sampled from an adult in good health. CDR3 sequence: CAWSVLRGTEAFF. The CDR3 DNA reads as TGTGCCTGGAGTGTACTCAGGGGCACTGAAGCTTTCTTT.